What follows is one T cell receptor beta chain and its context. This sample was taken from a study of T cells after yellow fever vaccination. V was shortened by 2 bases and J by 4 bases, with 17 bases between the two germline ends. Germline V gene data show CDR1 as DFQATT and CDR2 as SNEGSKA (reference sequence). The CDR3 is 15 amino acids. TCRdb analysed the 5' RACE reads with MiXCR anew, one entry per CDR3 protein. The table includes tens of thousands of distinct CDR3 sequences, roughly 7.3% detected once. The sample here was CD8+ T cells sorted from PBMCs, taken roughly 14 days after the first yellow fever vaccination. This chain links TRBV20-1 with TRBJ1-1; a possible D gene is TRBD1 (5 bases). This TCR was recovered from a young man who received the YFV17D yellow fever vaccine. The CDR3 is CSARIDGGGGTEAFF. The CDR3 DNA sequence: TGCAGTGCTAGAATAGATGGTGGGGGGGGCACTGAAGCTTTCTTT.